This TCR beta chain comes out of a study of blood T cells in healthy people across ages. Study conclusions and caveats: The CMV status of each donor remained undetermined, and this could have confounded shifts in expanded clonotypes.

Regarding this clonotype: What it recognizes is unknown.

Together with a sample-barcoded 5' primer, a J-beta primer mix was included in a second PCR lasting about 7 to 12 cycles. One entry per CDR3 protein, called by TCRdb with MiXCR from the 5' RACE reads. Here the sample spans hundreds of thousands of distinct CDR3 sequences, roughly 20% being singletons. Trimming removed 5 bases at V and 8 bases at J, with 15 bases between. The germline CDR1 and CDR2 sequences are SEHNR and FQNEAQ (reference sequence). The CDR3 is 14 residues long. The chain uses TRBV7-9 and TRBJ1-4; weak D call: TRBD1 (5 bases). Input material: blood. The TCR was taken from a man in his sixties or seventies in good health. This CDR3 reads CASSKEGFSEKLFF. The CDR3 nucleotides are TGTGCCAGCAGCAAGGAGGGGTTTTCGGAAAAACTGTTTTTT.